The next 22 T cell receptor beta chains were all read from a single sample in a study of blood T cell repertoires in COVID-19 (TCRdb year 2020). The method was the immunoSEQ multiplex PCR assay. TCRdb limited this immuneACCESS table to in-frame rearrangements with V and J called. A share of clones is missing; checked studies link under half to unresolved V genes, and the rest is unexplained. Recorded for this sample are 250,000 or so clones; about 82% of them occurred a single time. The ten most abundant clones make up approximately 2% of the sample. Sequencing was done on a sample of PBMCs or T cells enriched from blood (not recorded which). All receptors derive from a woman aged 45-65 years who had recovered from COVID-19.

This chain uses TRBV19 with TRBJ2-1, with a possible D match to TRBD2 (6 bases). CDR3 size: 15 residues. Per the germline V gene, CDR1 is LNHDA and CDR2 is SQIVND (reference sequence). The V gene lost 5 bases and the J gene lost 1 base, with 12 bases spanning the gap. CDR3 sequence: CASSASSGSYNEQFF. CDR3 coding DNA: TGTGCCAGTAGTGCCAGTAGCGGATCCTACAATGAGCAGTTCTTC.

This clone was seen only a few times. The CDR3 loop is CASSLDSGRAIEQYF. The CDR3 DNA reads TGTGCCAGCAGCTTAGATAGCGGGAGGGCTATCGAGCAGTACTTC. The rearrangement joins TRBV7-9 to TRBJ2-7, with 11 bases aligning to TRBD2. Germline-derived CDR1 and CDR2 are SEHNR and FQNEAQ (reference sequence). After removal of 1 base from V and 6 bases from J, the junction contained 5 bases not matched to a gene. The CDR3 is 15 residues long. The full variable domain, in which reference TRBV7-9 and TRBJ2-7 provide the parts outside the CDR3, is DTGVSQNPRHKITKRGQNVTFRCDPISEHNRLYWYRQTLGQGPEFLTYFQNEAQLEKSRLLSDRFSAERPKGSFSTLEIQRTEQGDSAMYLCASSLDSGRAIEQYFGPGTRLTVT.

V is TRBV7-9 and J is TRBJ2-7, with 7 bases aligning to TRBD2. The junction had 10 bases not matched to a gene; V was cut back by 0 bases and J by 2 bases. From germline, CDR1 is SEHNR and CDR2 FQNEAQ (reference sequence). This CDR3 has 17 residues. CDR3 nucleotides: TGTGCCAGCAGCTTAGCGATAGAGCGGGATGGCACCTACGAGCAGTACTTC. This codes for CASSLAIERDGTYEQYF.

The V and J genes are TRBV30 and TRBJ1-4, with 11 bases matching TRBD1. Germline V gene lookup returns CDR1 GTSNPN and CDR2 SVGIG (reference sequence). J was trimmed by 7 bases and V by 2 bases; bases with no gene match: 6. This CDR3 is 15 amino acids long. The CDR3: CAWSSTGTGGEKLFF. Written as DNA, the CDR3 is TGTGCCTGGAGTTCGACGGGGACAGGGGGTGAAAAACTGTTTTTT.

The chain joins TRBV7-2 to TRBJ2-4; 7 bases fit TRBD1. This CDR3 region has 16 residues. The V gene end was trimmed by 4 bases and the J gene end by 0 bases; junction bases not matched to a gene: 6. Germline assignment: CDR1 SGHTA and CDR2 FQGNSA. This CDR3 is CASSSDRALAKNIQYF. The CDR3 coding sequence is TGTGCCAGCAGCTCAGACAGGGCCCTAGCCAAAAACATTCAGTACTTC.

The chain uses TRBV6-5 and TRBJ2-1, with 9 positions matching TRBD2. Germline V gives CDR1 MNHEY, CDR2 SVGAGI. This CDR3 is built from 15 residues. Trimming took 7 bases from V and 8 from J; bases not matched to a gene: 12. In DNA form, the CDR3 reads TGTGCCAGCACCCAACGGCGGGGGGGCCCTCATGAGCAGTTCTTC. It yields the protein CASTQRRGGPHEQFF.

The chain is built from TRBV6-2 or TRBV6-3 and TRBJ2-3, with 13 bases lining up with TRBD2. With 0 bases clipped from V and 5 bases from J, the junction kept 2 bases outside the gene matches. Per the germline V gene, CDR1 is MNHEY and CDR2 is SVGEGT. The CDR3 length is 16 residues. CDR3 sequence (DNA): TGTGCCAGCAGTTACTCGGGACTAGCGGGGCAAGATACGCAGTATTTT. It yields the protein CASSYSGLAGQDTQYF.

Ten or more counts support this clone. This chain uses TRBV6-4 with TRBJ1-6, with D unclear. The V end was cut by 8 bases, the J end by 5 bases, with 10 bases between. The CDR3 is 13 residues long. CDR1 and CDR2 (germline): MRHNA, SNTAGT. CDR3 sequence reads: CASGNGDNSPLHF. For the CDR3, the DNA is TGTGCCAGCGGGAACGGGGATAATTCACCCCTCCACTTT.

The V call is TRBV28, the J call TRBJ2-5, with D perhaps TRBD1 (6 bases). The CDR3 is 14 residues long. CDR1 is MDHEN and CDR2 is SYDVKM in the germline V gene. V was clipped by 5 bases and J by 1 base, with 11 bases between them. CDR3 sequence (DNA): TGTGCCAGCAGTCCGGGACACCGCCAAGAGACCCAGTACTTC. Its translation: CASSPGHRQETQYF. Together with reference TRBV28 and TRBJ2-5, the CDR3 gives the full variable domain: DVKVTQSSRYLVKRTGEKVFLECVQDMDHENMFWYRQDPGLGLRLIYFSYDVKMKEKGDIPEGYSVSREKKERFSLILESASTNQTSMYLCASSPGHRQETQYFGPGTRLLVL.

The chain couples TRBV9 to TRBJ1-2; weak D call: TRBD1 (6 bases). Deletions cut 2 bases from V and 5 bases from J, with 13 bases between. Germline CDR1 is SGDLS and CDR2 is YYNGEE. The CDR3 spans 14 residues. This CDR3 is CASSVTGTNYGYTF. Written as DNA, the CDR3 is TGTGCCAGCAGCGTCACCGGGACAAATTATGGCTACACCTTC.

The V call is TRBV18, the J call TRBJ2-1, with 11 positions matching TRBD2. V was pared by 3 bases and J by 0 bases, with 1 base of the junction left unmatched. Germline-derived CDR1 and CDR2 are KGHSH and LQKENI. The CDR3 spans 16 residues. The CDR3 is CASSPTSGSSYNEQFF. For the CDR3, the DNA is TGTGCCAGCTCACCCACTAGCGGGAGCTCCTACAATGAGCAGTTCTTC.

The sample holds one count of this clone. V and J are TRBV11-2 and TRBJ1-4; the D gene is possibly TRBD1 (6 bases). V was trimmed by 1 base and J by 7 bases, leaving 22 bases between them. This CDR3 contains 18 residues. The germline V gene has CDR1 SGHAT and CDR2 FQNNGV. The CDR3 region is CASSLGPRGGGRVEKLFF. In DNA form, the CDR3 reads TGTGCCAGCAGCTTAGGCCCTCGAGGCGGGGGGCGCGTTGAAAAACTGTTTTTT.

This clone was seen a single time. The CDR3 coding sequence is TGCGCCAGCAGCATGGACAGGGGGCGCACCGGGGAGCTGTTTTTT. This sequence encodes CASSMDRGRTGELFF. The chain combines TRBV5-1 with TRBJ2-2; 11 bases line up with TRBD1. Germline V gene lookup returns CDR1 SGHRS and CDR2 YFSETQ. V was pared by 4 bases and J by 4 bases, with 3 bases of the junction left unmatched. CDR3 size: 15 residues.

J is TRBJ1-2 and V is TRBV12-3 or TRBV12-4, with D hard to call. Trimming removed 7 bases at V and 4 bases at J, with 10 bases between. This CDR3 has 12 residues. As DNA, the CDR3 is TGTGCCAGCAATTTGTCAGGCTATGGCTACACCTTC. Amino acid sequence: CASNLSGYGYTF.

Only one count was recorded for this clone. This sequence joins TRBV7-9 and TRBJ1-1; D may be TRBD1 (5 bases). The CDR3 totals 14 residues. Germline CDR1 reads SEHNR; CDR2 reads FQNEAQ (reference sequence). V was shortened by 2 bases and J by 1 base, with 8 bases between the two germline ends. In nucleotides, the CDR3 is TGTGCCAGCAGCTTAATGGACAAGAACACTGAAGCTTTCTTT. Amino acid sequence: CASSLMDKNTEAFF.

The J gene is TRBJ1-2, the V gene TRBV7-3, with TRBD1 identical over 7 bases. V trimming: 1 base; J trimming: 6 bases; junction bases outside the gene matches: 8. CDR1 and CDR2 from the germline V gene are SGHTA and FQGTGA. CDR3 length: 15 residues. The CDR3 sequence: CASSLSGTVGDGYTF. CDR3 DNA sequence: TGTGCCAGCAGCTTAAGTGGGACAGTGGGCGATGGCTACACCTTC.

The V call is TRBV3-1 (or the pseudogene TRBV3-2), the J call TRBJ1-5; D not resolved. Germline CDR1 and CDR2: LGHDT and YNNKEL (reference sequence). The V gene lost 4 bases and the J gene lost 2 bases, with 6 bases spanning the gap. This CDR3 is built from 13 residues. The CDR3 DNA is TGTGCCAGCAGCCCCGGAGGCAATCAGCCCCAGCATTTT. Its protein product is CASSPGGNQPQHF.

The V call is TRBV29-1, the J call TRBJ1-2; D remains unclear. CDR1 and CDR2 (germline): SQVTM, ANQGSEA. V was clipped by 3 bases and J by 4 bases, with 9 bases between them. This CDR3 region has 12 residues. For the CDR3, the DNA is TGCAGCGTTGAGAGTACCCCCTATGGCTACACCTTC. This encodes CSVESTPYGYTF.

This chain links TRBV5-6 with TRBJ2-2; TRBD2 matches at 10 bases. Per germline, CDR1 SGHDT and CDR2 YYEEEE. The CDR3 sequence is 16 residues long. The junction had 10 bases not matched to a gene; V was cut back by 2 bases and J by 9 bases. The CDR3 here is CASSFKTSGSLWELFF. In nucleotides, the CDR3 is TGTGCCAGCAGCTTTAAGACTAGCGGGTCCCTCTGGGAGCTGTTTTTT.

The chain couples TRBV25-1 to TRBJ1-1; 8 bases line up with TRBD1. CDR1 MGHDK and CDR2 SYGVNS come from the germline V gene. The CDR3 spans 13 residues. V was pared by 3 bases and J by 4 bases, with 1 base of the junction left unmatched. The CDR3: CASSDQGATEAFF. Written as DNA, the CDR3 is TGTGCCAGCAGTGACCAGGGGGCCACTGAAGCTTTCTTT.

The genes are TRBV6-5 and TRBJ1-5; TRBD1 might be the D (6 bases). V dropped 5 bases and J dropped 0 bases, with 8 bases sitting between them. Germline values: CDR1 MNHEY, CDR2 SVGAGI. There are 14 residues in the CDR3. Here the CDR3 DNA reads TGTGCCAGCAGTAGACAGGTTAGCAATCAGCCCCAGCATTTT. Amino acid sequence: CASSRQVSNQPQHF.

This clone was seen only once. The V gene is TRBV11-2, the J gene TRBJ2-3; 9 nucleotides match TRBD2. The germline CDR1 and CDR2 sequences are SGHAT and FQNNGV. The ends lost 1 base at V and 4 bases at J; junction bases unmatched: 6. This CDR3 has 16 amino acids. CDR3 in DNA: TGTGCCAGCAGCTTAGTTGTAGCGGGAGTCGCAGATACGCAGTATTTT. It yields the protein CASSLVVAGVADTQYF.